Following are 31 T cell receptor beta chains from one sample sequenced in a study of blood T cell repertoires in COVID-19. The assay was immunoSEQ multiplex PCR, and TCRdb's table has in-frame clones only and misses some. The sample consists of about 180,000 clones, more than 85% of them appearing once. The sample consisted of peripheral blood. The origin of the receptors is a woman aged 25 to 39 with active or convalescent COVID-19.

This clone was observed a single time. Other DNA sequences from this sample encode an identical CDR3 as well. The genes are TRBV18 and TRBJ2-3; 13 bases agree with TRBD2. Germline assignment: CDR1 KGHSH and CDR2 LQKENI. CDR3 length: 16 residues. Trimming took 3 bases from V and 3 from J; bases not matched to a gene: 3. The CDR3 DNA reads TGTGCCAGCTCACCGGGGACTAGCGGGGTTACAGATACGCAGTATTTT. It specifies CASSPGTSGVTDTQYF.

The J gene is TRBJ2-7, the V gene TRBV2, with D perhaps TRBD1 (5 bases). V was trimmed by 2 bases and J by 1 base, leaving 12 bases between them. The length of the CDR3 is 15 residues. From germline, CDR1 is SNHLY and CDR2 FYNNEI. The chain's CDR3 is CASSEWGDRSYEQYF. Written as DNA, the CDR3 is TGTGCCAGCAGTGAATGGGGTGACAGATCCTACGAGCAGTACTTC.

The J gene is TRBJ2-3, the V gene TRBV18, with TRBD2 matching 14 bases. The CDR3 is 15 amino acids. Germline CDR1 and CDR2: KGHSH and LQKENI. With 5 bases clipped from V and 5 bases from J, the junction kept 3 bases outside the gene matches. The CDR3 spells CASSSGLAGVDTQYF. The CDR3 coding sequence is TGTGCCAGCTCATCGGGACTAGCGGGAGTAGATACGCAGTATTTT.

The chain links TRBV7-2 to TRBJ2-5; D is ambiguous. This CDR3 region has 15 residues. Germline-derived CDR1 and CDR2 are SGHTA and FQGNSA. The V gene lost 7 bases and the J gene lost 4 bases, with 19 bases spanning the gap. The CDR3 here is CASNTRGALGETQYF. CDR3 in DNA: TGTGCCAGCAACACCAGAGGCGCCCTGGGAGAGACCCAGTACTTC.

This sequence joins TRBV2 and TRBJ1-2; no clear D. CDR1 and CDR2 from the germline V gene are SNHLY and FYNNEI. Trimming took off 4 bases at V and 6 bases at J, with 15 bases between the two ends. The CDR3 spans 14 residues. CDR3 nucleotides: TGTGCCAGCAGTGTTTTTGACTACAAGGATGGCTACACCTTC. It specifies CASSVFDYKDGYTF.

The chain's CDR3 is CASRPGQGDHQPQHF. For the CDR3, the DNA is TGTGCCAGCAGACCGGGACAGGGGGACCATCAGCCCCAGCATTTT. The chain carries TRBV28 and TRBJ1-5; TRBD1 aligns across 11 bases. The CDR3 is 15 residues long. Per the germline V gene, CDR1 is MDHEN and CDR2 is SYDVKM. V shed 6 bases and J 5 bases; nucleotides not matched to a gene: 6. The variable domain in full, completed from reference TRBV28 and TRBJ1-5, reads DVKVTQSSRYLVKRTGEKVFLECVQDMDHENMFWYRQDPGLGLRLIYFSYDVKMKEKGDIPEGYSVSREKKERFSLILESASTNQTSMYLCASRPGQGDHQPQHFGDGTRLSIL.

This chain uses TRBV5-1 with TRBJ2-1; 9 bases match TRBD2. Germline lookup yields CDR1 SGHRS and CDR2 YFSETQ. V shed 6 bases and J 4 bases; nucleotides not matched to a gene: 8. This CDR3 region has 15 residues. The CDR3 region has the DNA TGCGCCAGCACCTCCGGGACTAGCATATACAATGAGCAGTTCTTC. As protein: CASTSGTSIYNEQFF.

This clone came up a few times. This sequence joins TRBV11-3 and TRBJ2-2; 11 bases are a match to TRBD1. J gave up 2 bases and V 1 base, and 6 bases lay outside the gene matches. The CDR3 is 18 amino acids. Germline-derived CDR1 and CDR2 are SGHNT and YENEEA. This CDR3 is CASSLGGGQGVNTGELFF. The CDR3, as DNA: TGTGCCAGCAGCTTAGGCGGGGGACAGGGGGTTAACACCGGGGAGCTGTTTTTT. The whole variable domain, remainder taken from reference TRBV11-3 and TRBJ2-2, is EAGVVQSPRYKIIEKKQPVAFWCNPISGHNTLYWYLQNLGQGPELLIRYENEEAVDDSQLPKDRFSAERLKGVDSTLKIQPAELGDSAVYLCASSLGGGQGVNTGELFFGEGSRLTVL.

V and J are TRBV7-9 and TRBJ2-1; TRBD1 agrees at 7 bases. CDR3 size: 18 residues. Germline loops: CDR1 SEHNR, CDR2 FQNEAQ (reference sequence). Trimming at V came to 5 bases and at J to 0 bases, leaving 13 bases not matched to a gene. The CDR3: CASSQLRGGLLSYNEQFF. DNA of the CDR3: TGTGCCAGCAGCCAACTTAGAGGGGGCCTGCTCTCCTACAATGAGCAGTTCTTC.

This chain links TRBV5-1 with TRBJ2-3; TRBD2 agrees at 11 bases. This CDR3 comprises 15 residues. V lost 2 bases and J lost 2; bases outside the gene matches: 1. The germline CDR1 and CDR2 sequences are SGHRS and YFSETQ. The CDR3 region has the DNA TGCGCCAGCAGCTTTAGCGGGGGGGCCACAGATACGCAGTATTTT. It codes for CASSFSGGATDTQYF.

The V gene is TRBV28, the J gene TRBJ2-1; 9 positions match TRBD1. J was trimmed by 2 bases and V by 5 bases; bases with no gene match: 4. The CDR3 runs 15 residues. Looked up from germline, CDR1 is MDHEN and CDR2 is SYDVKM. The CDR3 sequence is CASSPGQGPYNEQFF. The CDR3 DNA sequence: TGTGCCAGCAGTCCGGGACAGGGACCCTACAATGAGCAGTTCTTC.

This clone was seen only once. V is TRBV19 and J is TRBJ2-7; 7 bases agree with TRBD2. Germline V gene lookup returns CDR1 LNHDA and CDR2 SQIVND (reference sequence). The ends lost 3 bases at V and 4 bases at J; junction bases unmatched: 3. The CDR3 totals 13 residues. The CDR3 loop reads CASSIGGFYEQYF. CDR3 coding DNA: TGTGCCAGTAGTATCGGGGGGTTTTACGAGCAGTACTTC. The full variable domain, rest sourced from reference TRBV19 and TRBJ2-7, is DGGITQSPKYLFRKEGQNVTLSCEQNLNHDAMYWYRQDPGQGLRLIYYSQIVNDFQKGDIAEGYSVSREKKESFPLTVTSAQKNPTAFYLCASSIGGFYEQYFGPGTRLTVT.

The V and J genes are TRBV27 and TRBJ2-5, with TRBD2 matching 12 bases. V shed 8 bases, J shed 1 base, and the junction held 14 bases outside the gene matches. The V gene's germline CDR1 is MNHEY and CDR2 SMNVEV (reference sequence). The CDR3 is 18 amino acids. The CDR3 DNA is TGTGCCAGCGCCCGACTAGCGGGAGTTGAGGGGCTCCAAGAGACCCAGTACTTC. It encodes CASARLAGVEGLQETQYF.

The table lists this clone with a count of one. The V call is TRBV28, the J call TRBJ2-2, with D maybe TRBD1 (5 bases). The CDR3 has 15 amino acids. Per germline, CDR1 MDHEN and CDR2 SYDVKM. The V end was cut by 3 bases, the J end by 4 bases, with 12 bases between. The CDR3 DNA reads TGTGCCAGCAGTTTGGACACAGGTAGCACCGGGGAGCTGTTTTTT. It translates to CASSLDTGSTGELFF.

The chain employs TRBV5-1 and TRBJ2-1; weak D call: TRBD2 (6 bases). This CDR3 has 15 residues. In germline, CDR1 is SGHRS, CDR2 YFSETQ. Trimming shortened V by 7 bases and J by 4 bases, and 18 bases separated the two germline ends. CDR3 sequence reads: CASGSLAGPYNEQFF. The CDR3 nucleotides read TGCGCCAGCGGATCGTTGGCGGGACCTTACAATGAGCAGTTCTTC.

The rearrangement links TRBV18 to TRBJ1-1; a weak D match, TRBD1 (6 bases). CDR3 length equals 15 residues. Germline V gene lookup returns CDR1 KGHSH and CDR2 LQKENI. V gave up 6 bases and J gave up 4 bases, with 18 bases separating them. The CDR3 reads CASSPTQGTGTEAFF. CDR3 coding DNA: TGTGCCAGCTCCCCAACACAGGGTACGGGCACTGAAGCTTTCTTT.

This clone has only one observation. The chain has TRBV9 and TRBJ2-7, with TRBD2 identical over 10 bases. The CDR3 is 14 residues long. The V gene end was trimmed by 5 bases and the J gene end by 4 bases; junction bases not matched to a gene: 6. In germline, CDR1 is SGDLS, CDR2 YYNGEE. CDR3 bases: TGTGCCAGCAGTCGTAGCGGGGGGTCATACGAGCAGTACTTC. Translated, it gives CASSRSGGSYEQYF.

The chain employs TRBV7-2 and TRBJ1-2; 8 nucleotides match TRBD1. The ends lost 6 bases at V and 5 bases at J; junction bases unmatched: 5. The CDR3 runs 13 residues. Germline V CDR1 and CDR2: SGHTA, FQGNSA. The CDR3 is CASRTTGEYGYTF. In nucleotides, the CDR3 is TGTGCCAGCAGGACGACAGGGGAGTATGGCTACACCTTC.

V usage is TRBV5-4 and J usage is TRBJ1-1; D is ambiguous. Trimming pared 2 bases from V and 1 base from J, leaving 9 bases between. CDR3 length: 14 amino acids. CDR1 and CDR2 (germline): SGHNT, YYREEE (reference sequence). The CDR3: CASSFGRGNTEAFF. The CDR3 coding sequence is TGTGCCAGCAGCTTTGGTCGCGGGAACACTGAAGCTTTCTTT.

The table lists this clone with a count of one. The gene calls are TRBV2 and TRBJ2-1; 9 bases align to TRBD2. CDR3 size: 17 residues. With V trimmed by 6 bases and J by 5 bases, 14 bases remained unmatched. Germline V gives CDR1 SNHLY, CDR2 FYNNEI. The CDR3 sequence is CASSFGRSSGIHNEQFF. The CDR3 DNA reads TGTGCCAGCAGCTTTGGAAGGTCTAGCGGGATCCACAATGAGCAGTTCTTC.

This chain connects TRBV12-3 or TRBV12-4 to TRBJ2-3; 7 bases align to TRBD2. The CDR3 length is 11 residues. V was clipped by 6 bases and J by 6 bases; unmatched bases: 0. CDR3 sequence: CASRGGDTQYF. In DNA, the CDR3 is TGTGCCAGCAGGGGGGGGGATACGCAGTATTTT.

This clone came up a few times. The V and J genes are TRBV10-2 and TRBJ2-7; the match to TRBD2 covers 10 bases. V gave up 4 bases and J gave up 2 bases; unmatched junction bases: 2. Germline CDR1 WSHSY, CDR2 SAAADI. The CDR3 sequence is 14 residues long. CDR3 amino acids: CASSVAGGPYEQYF. Written as DNA, the CDR3 is TGCGCCAGCAGTGTAGCGGGGGGTCCCTACGAGCAGTACTTC.

The chain uses TRBV5-1 and TRBJ1-6; D is unclear. CDR1 is SGHRS and CDR2 is YFSETQ in the germline V gene. The CDR3 sequence is 12 residues long. V lost 0 bases and J 9 bases, leaving 4 bases between the germline ends. The CDR3 nucleotides are TGCGCCAGCAGCTTGGACAGTTCACCCCTCCACTTT. Protein sequence: CASSLDSSPLHF.

The chain couples TRBV2 to TRBJ1-4; D is unresolved. This CDR3 region has 17 residues. Germline V gives CDR1 SNHLY, CDR2 FYNNEI. V was pared by 10 bases and J by 0 bases, with 21 bases between. The CDR3 loop is CAIREDGAFATNEKLFF. Here the CDR3 DNA reads TGTGCCATCCGGGAGGACGGAGCCTTTGCAACTAATGAAAAACTGTTTTTT.

The chain combines TRBV5-1 with TRBJ1-2; D call uncertain. Germline V gene lookup returns CDR1 SGHRS and CDR2 YFSETQ. The CDR3 runs 13 residues. Trimming cost V 0 bases and J 4 bases, with 7 bases left between them. The CDR3 here is CASSLAEGYGYTF. In DNA, the CDR3 is TGCGCCAGCAGCTTGGCCGAGGGCTATGGCTACACCTTC.

The chain combines TRBV6-5 with TRBJ2-7; TRBD1 aligns across 7 bases. Unmatched junction bases numbered 7, after V lost 2 bases and J lost 3 bases. This CDR3 spans 15 amino acids. From germline, CDR1 is MNHEY and CDR2 SVGAGI. For the CDR3, the DNA is TGTGCCAGCAGTTACACGGGGACAGATAACTACGAGCAGTACTTC. Residues: CASSYTGTDNYEQYF.

In DNA form, the CDR3 reads TGTGCCAGCAGTTTGACTAGCGGGGTTGGGAATGAGCAGTTCTTC. Translated: CASSLTSGVGNEQFF. The chain links TRBV7-2 to TRBJ2-1, with 11 bases lining up with TRBD2. CDR1 and CDR2 from the germline V gene are SGHTA and FQGNSA. The CDR3 is made up of 15 amino acids. V dropped 6 bases and J dropped 7; count of bases not matched to a gene: 8.

This chain joins TRBV19 and TRBJ2-7; 7 positions agree with TRBD2. The CDR3 has 15 residues. Losses at the gene ends were 2 bases for V and 4 bases for J; bases not matched to a gene: 8. Germline V gives CDR1 LNHDA, CDR2 SQIVND (reference sequence). In DNA, the CDR3 is TGTGCCAGTAGTATAACCCTAGCGGTTTCATACGAGCAGTACTTC. Its protein is CASSITLAVSYEQYF. The full variable domain, with the rest looked up from reference TRBV19 and TRBJ2-7, is DGGITQSPKYLFRKEGQNVTLSCEQNLNHDAMYWYRQDPGQGLRLIYYSQIVNDFQKGDIAEGYSVSREKKESFPLTVTSAQKNPTAFYLCASSITLAVSYEQYFGPGTRLTVT.

The chain is built from TRBV13 and TRBJ2-4; a possible D gene is TRBD1 (6 bases). V dropped 2 bases and J dropped 6 bases, with 17 bases sitting between them. Germline CDR1 reads PRHDT; CDR2 reads FYEKMQ (reference sequence). There are 16 residues in the CDR3. CDR3 residues: CASSLIQGGGRNIQYF. CDR3 nucleotides: TGTGCCAGCAGCTTAATACAGGGCGGCGGTAGAAACATTCAGTACTTC.

The rearrangement links TRBV18 to TRBJ2-5; 8 positions agree with TRBD1. Germline-derived CDR1 and CDR2 are KGHSH and LQKENI. CDR3 size: 15 residues. V dropped 4 bases and J dropped 6; count of bases not matched to a gene: 10. CDR3 bases: TGTGCCAGCTCACTCGGGACAGGTGAGGGGAAGACCCAGTACTTC. Residues: CASSLGTGEGKTQYF.

The gene calls are TRBV12-3 or TRBV12-4 and TRBJ2-3, with D hard to call. CDR3 length equals 13 residues. Trimming stripped 3 bases from V and 8 bases from J, with 12 bases between. This CDR3 is CASSFGFSGTQYF. In DNA, the CDR3 is TGTGCCAGCAGTTTTGGGTTTTCAGGTACGCAGTATTTT.